The TCR beta chain described here comes from a study of regulatory T cells in long-lasting Graves disease. According to the study, TCR beta libraries were built with iRepertoire HTBI primers and CDR3-region Arm-PCR. TCRdb ran MiXCR on the multiplex PCR reads and lists one entry per CDR3 protein. The sample includes about 420,000 distinct CDR3 sequences, about 16% seen only once; the top ten take about 23%. The sample's time point: newly diagnosed GD, antithyroid drugs for less than 3 months. The TCR library was prepared using RNA isolated from PBMCs. In each case, Graves' disease was diagnosed per American Thyroid Association guidelines. CDR1 MNHEY and CDR2 SMNVEV come from the germline V gene (reference sequence). The CDR3 runs 15 residues. Trimming removed 0 bases at V and 7 bases at J, with 15 bases between. These same records also appear under a second study, on T cells in Graves' hyperthyroidism and ophthalmopathy. That work contributes: Ophthalmopathy was distinguished from stable hyperthyroidism by 13 V-J signatures.

The origin of this receptor is a woman aged 18 to 35 with Graves disease. The sample in question was peripheral blood mononuclear cells (PBMCs), obtained at new diagnosis, from a patient treated with antithyroid drugs. The chain employs TRBV27 and TRBJ1-2; the D is unclear. DNA for the CDR3: TGTGCCAGCAGTTTATCGATTGCCTCCTCTCGTGGCTACACCTTC. It yields the protein CASSLSIASSRGYTF.